This passage covers 18 T cell receptor beta chains from one sample sequenced in a study of cytomegalovirus exposure and HLA in healthy donors. PCR employed 60 Vbeta and 13 Jbeta primers. Using immunoSEQ multiplex PCR, the repertoire was profiled, and TCRdb retains in-frame clones only, with some absent. Of about 140,000 clones listed, approximately 80% are singletons. Sequencing was carried out using PBMCs. The receptors shown here come from a man over 45 in good health and CMV-seronegative.

The rearrangement links TRBV28 to TRBJ2-7; D gene uncertain. The germline CDR1 and CDR2 sequences are MDHEN and SYDVKM. This CDR3 is built from 13 residues. V lost 7 bases and J 6 bases, leaving 16 bases between the germline ends. The CDR3 protein is CASTMVTAGEQYF. The CDR3 DNA follows: TGTGCCAGCACCATGGTTACTGCCGGCGAGCAGTACTTC.

This chain uses TRBV5-4 with TRBJ2-5; D possibly corresponds to TRBD1 (6 bases). The J call is doubtful: the DNA matches TRBJ2-7 better. CDR3 length: 17 residues. Germline CDR1 and CDR2: SGHNT and YYREEE (reference sequence). CDR3 sequence reads: CASSLTGMRAATTEQYF. CDR3 bases: TGTGCCAGCAGCCTTACAGGGATGAGGGCGGCTACTACCGAGCAGTACTTC.

This chain connects TRBV28 to TRBJ2-1; possible D gene TRBD1, 6 bases. Trimming cost V 8 bases and J 8 bases, with 25 bases left between them. CDR3 length: 16 residues. Germline-derived CDR1 and CDR2 are MDHEN and SYDVKM. The DNA for the CDR3 is TGTGCCAGCCCCCCTCGGGTGGGGGCCATTCTTCATGAGCAGTTCTTC. The encoded protein is CASPPRVGAILHEQFF.

The CDR3 reads CASGVRDRFYRPHEQYF. In nucleotides, the CDR3 is TGTGCTAGTGGTGTACGGGACAGGTTTTACAGACCTCACGAGCAGTACTTC. The chain recombines TRBV12-5 with TRBJ2-7, with 8 bases matching TRBD1. CDR1 is LGHNT, CDR2 FRNRAP, per germline. There are 17 residues in the CDR3. V was pared by 5 bases and J by 5 bases, with 17 bases of the junction left unmatched. Combining the CDR3 with reference TRBV12-5 and TRBJ2-7 gives the whole variable domain DARVTQTPRHKVTEMGQEVTMRCQPILGHNTVFWYRQTMMQGLELLAYFRNRAPLDDSGMPKDRFSAEMPDATLATLKIQPSEPRDSAVYFCASGVRDRFYRPHEQYFGPGTRLTVT.

This clone came up once. The CDR3 DNA sequence: TGTGCCAGCACCCGACTAGCCTGGGACATTCAGTACTTC. Its protein is CASTRLAWDIQYF. This chain links TRBV2 with TRBJ2-4; 7 bases are shared with TRBD2. Germline lookup yields CDR1 SNHLY and CDR2 FYNNEI. The CDR3 runs 13 residues. The trim removed 7 bases at V and 8 bases at J, leaving 8 bases unmatched.

This chain joins TRBV6-6 and TRBJ2-7, with TRBD1 as a possible D gene (6 bases). V lost 5 bases, J lost 3 bases, and 17 bases lay in between. Germline V gene lookup returns CDR1 MNHNY and CDR2 SVGAGI (reference sequence). CDR3 length: 15 amino acids. Here the CDR3 DNA reads TGTGCCAGCAGTCCCTCTACGGGCAGGGGCTACGAGCAGTACTTC. It codes for CASSPSTGRGYEQYF.

The rearrangement links TRBV5-1 to TRBJ2-1; TRBD2 agrees at 10 bases. V shed 4 bases and J 7 bases; nucleotides not matched to a gene: 5. CDR1 is SGHRS, CDR2 YFSETQ, per germline. This CDR3 has 14 amino acids. In nucleotides, the CDR3 is TGCGCCAGCAGCCTAAGCGGGAGGGCAAATGAGCAGTTCTTC. It specifies CASSLSGRANEQFF.

V is TRBV5-4 and J is TRBJ1-2; D gene ambiguous. The germline V gene has CDR1 SGHNT and CDR2 YYREEE (reference sequence). Trimming pared 0 bases from V and 0 bases from J, leaving 12 bases between. The CDR3 sequence is 16 residues long. CDR3 protein: CASSLAGVRANYGYTF. The CDR3 DNA reads as TGTGCCAGCAGCTTGGCCGGGGTCCGAGCTAACTATGGCTACACCTTC. Full variable domain (missing parts from reference TRBV5-4 and TRBJ1-2): ETGVTQSPTHLIKTRGQQVTLRCSSQSGHNTVSWYQQALGQGPQFIFQYYREEENGRGNFPPRFSGLQFPNYSSELNVNALELDDSALYLCASSLAGVRANYGYTFGSGTRLTVV.

The chain is built from TRBV5-1 and TRBJ1-2, with D tentatively TRBD1 (5 bases). The CDR3 covers 13 residues. The V gene's germline CDR1 is SGHRS and CDR2 YFSETQ. V was cut by 4 bases and J by 4 bases, with 11 bases left in between. CDR3 amino acids: CASSLDSGYGYTF. CDR3 nucleotides: TGCGCCAGCAGCCTTGACAGTGGCTATGGCTACACCTTC. Full variable domain (missing parts from reference TRBV5-1 and TRBJ1-2): KAGVTQTPRYLIKTRGQQVTLSCSPISGHRSVSWYQQTPGQGLQFLFEYFSETQRNKGNFPGRFSGRQFSNSRSEMNVSTLELGDSALYLCASSLDSGYGYTFGSGTRLTVV.

J is TRBJ2-7 and V is TRBV30; 9 bases are shared with TRBD1. Germline V lookup: CDR1 GTSNPN, CDR2 SVGIG (reference sequence). This CDR3 region has 14 residues. The V gene end was trimmed by 3 bases and the J gene end by 4 bases; junction bases not matched to a gene: 7. Here the CDR3 reads CAWSPGQGDYEQYF. The CDR3 DNA is TGTGCCTGGAGCCCGGGACAGGGTGATTACGAGCAGTACTTC.

This sequence joins TRBV7-9 and TRBJ2-1; D gene unclear. V was clipped by 0 bases and J by 6 bases, with 6 bases between them. CDR3 length: 13 residues. Per germline, CDR1 SEHNR and CDR2 FQNEAQ (reference sequence). The CDR3 protein is CASSLAAINEQFF. CDR3 DNA sequence: TGTGCCAGCAGCTTAGCAGCTATCAATGAGCAGTTCTTC.

The gene calls are TRBV11-3 and TRBJ2-3; TRBD2 matches 13 bases. The V segment lost 1 base and the J segment 2 bases; nucleotides outside the gene matches: 9. The CDR3 has 19 amino acids. Germline CDR1 reads SGHNT; CDR2 reads YENEEA. Written as DNA, the CDR3 is TGTGCCAGCAGCTTAGTGAGCCGACTAGCGGGGGGACTCACAGATACGCAGTATTTT. This codes for CASSLVSRLAGGLTDTQYF.

Concerning this clone: Other DNA sequences of this sample code for an identical CDR3. CDR3 sequence: CASSVSGGTLDEQYF. The DNA for the CDR3 is TGTGCCAGCAGCGTATCGGGCGGGACCCTCGACGAGCAGTACTTC. This chain connects TRBV9 to TRBJ2-7; D is possibly TRBD2 (6 bases). From germline, CDR1 is SGDLS and CDR2 YYNGEE. V lost 1 base and J lost 5, with 16 bases in between. The CDR3 has 15 amino acids.

In this sample, this clone turned up a few times. The V gene is TRBV5-1, the J gene TRBJ2-7; 14 nucleotides match TRBD2. The V gene end was trimmed by 4 bases and the J gene end by 9 bases; junction bases not matched to a gene: 6. CDR3 size: 14 residues. Germline CDR1 is SGHRS and CDR2 is YFSETQ. The DNA of the CDR3 is TGCGCCAGCAGCCCGGGACTAGCGGGAGCTCGGCAGTACTTC. It yields the protein CASSPGLAGARQYF.

The V and J genes are TRBV9 and TRBJ2-5; 8 bases line up with TRBD2. Per germline, CDR1 SGDLS and CDR2 YYNGEE. The CDR3 runs 14 residues. J gave up 1 base and V 4 bases, and 3 bases lay outside the gene matches. Here the CDR3 reads CASSSGGAQETQYF. CDR3 nucleotides: TGTGCCAGCAGCTCCGGGGGGGCCCAAGAGACCCAGTACTTC.

As to this clone: Other DNA sequences in this specimen translate into the identical CDR3. The V and J genes are TRBV28 and TRBJ1-1; tentatively, D is TRBD1 (5 bases). This CDR3 is built from 14 residues. V was cut by 2 bases and J by 8 bases, with 15 bases left in between. Germline V gives CDR1 MDHEN, CDR2 SYDVKM. The CDR3 reads CASSLVAGYTEAFF. In nucleotides, the CDR3 is TGTGCCAGCAGTTTAGTAGCAGGGTATACAGAAGCTTTCTTT.

The J gene is TRBJ1-1, the V gene TRBV9; 9 bases fit TRBD1. After removal of 4 bases from V and 1 base from J, the junction contained 8 bases not matched to a gene. CDR3 length equals 16 residues. Germline CDR1 is SGDLS and CDR2 is YYNGEE. The CDR3 DNA is TGTGCCAGCAGCCCCTTTCCGGGACAGGGGAACACTGAAGCTTTCTTT. Translated, it gives CASSPFPGQGNTEAFF.

This clone was counted only a few times. This sequence joins TRBV7-9 and TRBJ1-1, with 10 positions matching TRBD1. The trim removed 1 base at V and 1 base at J, leaving 6 bases unmatched. There are 17 residues in the CDR3. Germline values: CDR1 SEHNR, CDR2 FQNEAQ (reference sequence). This CDR3 reads CASSLGQGAERNTEAFF. CDR3 coding DNA: TGTGCCAGCAGCTTAGGACAGGGGGCTGAACGGAACACTGAAGCTTTCTTT.